The present TCR beta chain was sequenced within a study of blood T cell repertoires in COVID-19. Whole-study context: Sources were T cells, B-cell-depleted T cells, or PBMCs; the material itself was cDNA or gDNA.

In germline, CDR1 is MDHEN, CDR2 SYDVKM. The CDR3 is made up of 13 amino acids. The ends were cut back, 2 bases at V and 5 bases at J, with 6 bases in the middle. Assay used: immunoSEQ multiplex PCR; TCRdb lists only in-frame clones, some missing. The sample lists 170,000 or so clones, roughly 80% seen once, with 6% to 8% in the top ten. The chain recombines TRBV28 with TRBJ1-4; D not resolved. The receptor's source is a woman in her 70s with COVID-19, enrolled during active disease. Sample: peripheral blood. CDR3 in amino acids: CASSLRRNEKLFF. The CDR3 coding sequence is TGTGCCAGCAGTTTACGGAGGAATGAAAAACTGTTTTTT.